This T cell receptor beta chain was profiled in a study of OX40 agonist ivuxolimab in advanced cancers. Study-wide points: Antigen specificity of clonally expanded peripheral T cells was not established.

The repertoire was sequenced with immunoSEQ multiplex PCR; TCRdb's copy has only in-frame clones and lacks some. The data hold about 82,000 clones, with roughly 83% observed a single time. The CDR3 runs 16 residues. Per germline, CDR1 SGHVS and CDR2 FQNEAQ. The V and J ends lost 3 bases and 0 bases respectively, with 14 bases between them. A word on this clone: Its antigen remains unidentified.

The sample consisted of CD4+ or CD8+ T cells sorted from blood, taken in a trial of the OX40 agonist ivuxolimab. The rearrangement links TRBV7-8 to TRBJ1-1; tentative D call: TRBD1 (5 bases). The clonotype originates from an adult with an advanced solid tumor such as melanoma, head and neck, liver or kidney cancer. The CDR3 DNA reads TGTGCCAGCAGCTTCCGGGGGGGGTCAGTGAACACTGAAGCTTTCTTT. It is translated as CASSFRGGSVNTEAFF.